A selection of T cell receptor beta chains follows, all from one sample in a study of blood T cell repertoires in COVID-19. TCRdb keeps only in-frame clones here, not all; method: immunoSEQ multiplex PCR. The data contain approximately 200,000 clones, more than 70% of them singletons. Material: peripheral blood. The receptors originated from a woman younger than 45 with acute or convalescent COVID-19. Each CDR3 is given with its conserved first and last residue. Fields, in order: V gene, clone size, J gene, D gene, CDR3 protein, CDR3 DNA. A D gene is named only where the DNA matches it firmly. A clone size is listed for some rows: how often the clone was seen (once, few, many), or a class if it is expanded.

v_gene: TRBV2
abundance: NA
j_gene: TRBJ2-7
d_gene: NA
CDR3aa: CASTGYEQYF
CDR3nt: TGTGCCAGTACTGGCTACGAGCAGTACTTC

v_gene: TRBV7-2
abundance: NA
j_gene: TRBJ2-3
d_gene: NA
CDR3aa: CASSLGATQYF
CDR3nt: TGTGCCAGCAGCTTGGGCGCTACGCAGTATTTT

v_gene: TRBV7-8
abundance: many
j_gene: TRBJ1-5
d_gene: NA
CDR3aa: CASSLKAGQPQHF
CDR3nt: TGTGCCAGCAGCTTAAAGGCGGGTCAGCCCCAGCATTTT

v_gene: TRBV28
abundance: NA
j_gene: TRBJ1-5
d_gene: NA
CDR3aa: CASSSRRGPQHF
CDR3nt: TGTGCCAGCAGTTCCCGCAGGGGGCCCCAGCATTTT

v_gene: TRBV27
abundance: NA
j_gene: TRBJ2-3
d_gene: NA
CDR3aa: CVSRFVFADTQYF
CDR3nt: TGTGTCTCTAGATTTGTGTTTGCAGATACGCAGTATTTT

v_gene: TRBV6-1
abundance: NA
j_gene: TRBJ2-3
d_gene: NA
CDR3aa: CASSPAGYTQYF
CDR3nt: TGTGCCAGCAGTCCCGCGGGTTATACGCAGTATTTT

v_gene: TRBV28
abundance: NA
j_gene: TRBJ1-2
d_gene: TRBD1
CDR3aa: CASSLGDRVWGGYTF
CDR3nt: TGTGCCAGCAGTTTAGGCGACAGGGTTTGGGGCGGCTACACCTTC

v_gene: TRBV28
abundance: NA
j_gene: TRBJ2-2
d_gene: TRBD1
CDR3aa: CASSPGTGPRTGELFF
CDR3nt: TGTGCCAGCAGTCCCGGGACAGGGCCGCGGACCGGGGAGCTGTTTTTT

v_gene: TRBV5-5
abundance: NA
j_gene: TRBJ1-2
d_gene: NA
CDR3aa: CASSPAGDYGYTF
CDR3nt: TGTGCCAGCAGCCCTGCAGGGGACTATGGCTACACCTTC

v_gene: TRBV5-1
abundance: NA
j_gene: TRBJ1-1
d_gene: NA
CDR3aa: CASSLGSGLNTEAFF
CDR3nt: TGCGCCAGCAGCTTGGGGTCGGGATTGAACACTGAAGCTTTCTTT

v_gene: TRBV30
abundance: NA
j_gene: TRBJ2-3
d_gene: NA
CDR3aa: CAWSFSADTQYF
CDR3nt: TGTGCCTGGAGTTTTAGTGCAGATACGCAGTATTTT

v_gene: TRBV12-3/TRBV12-4
abundance: NA
j_gene: TRBJ2-1
d_gene: NA
CDR3aa: CASSNFLEQFF
CDR3nt: TGTGCCAGCAGTAACTTTTTGGAGCAGTTCTTC

v_gene: TRBV6-6
abundance: NA
j_gene: TRBJ2-2
d_gene: TRBD2
CDR3aa: CASSSGGRLAGELFF
CDR3nt: TGTGCCAGCAGTTCAGGCGGGAGGCTCGCCGGGGAGCTGTTTTTT

v_gene: TRBV28
abundance: NA
j_gene: TRBJ2-7
d_gene: NA
CDR3aa: CSAGSSYEQYF
CDR3nt: TGTTCGGCGGGAAGCTCCTACGAGCAGTACTTC

v_gene: TRBV2
abundance: NA
j_gene: TRBJ1-4
d_gene: NA
CDR3aa: CASREGWVEKLFF
CDR3nt: TGTGCCAGCAGGGAGGGTTGGGTTGAAAAACTGTTTTTT

v_gene: TRBV7-9
abundance: NA
j_gene: TRBJ1-1
d_gene: NA
CDR3aa: CASSPWGGESFF
CDR3nt: TGTGCCAGCAGCCCCTGGGGGGGAGAGTCTTTCTTT

v_gene: TRBV10-3
abundance: NA
j_gene: TRBJ1-3
d_gene: NA
CDR3aa: CAISELGPGDTIYF
CDR3nt: TGTGCCATCAGTGAGTTGGGTCCCGGGGACACCATATATTTT

v_gene: TRBV5-4
abundance: NA
j_gene: TRBJ2-2
d_gene: NA
CDR3aa: CASSSTSINFDGELFF
CDR3nt: TGTGCCAGCAGCTCAACGAGTATTAATTTCGACGGGGAGCTGTTTTTT

v_gene: TRBV6-5
abundance: NA
j_gene: TRBJ2-2
d_gene: NA
CDR3aa: CASSLYRTGELFF
CDR3nt: TGTGCCAGCAGCTTATACCGGACCGGGGAGCTGTTTTTT

v_gene: TRBV6-5
abundance: NA
j_gene: TRBJ1-2
d_gene: NA
CDR3aa: CASWSILYGYTF
CDR3nt: TGTGCCAGCTGGAGTATTTTGTATGGCTACACCTTC

v_gene: TRBV28
abundance: NA
j_gene: TRBJ1-1
d_gene: NA
CDR3aa: CASSLDTREAFF
CDR3nt: TGTGCCAGCAGTTTAGACACCCGGGAAGCTTTCTTT

v_gene: TRBV5-1
abundance: NA
j_gene: TRBJ2-3
d_gene: NA
CDR3aa: CASSSSADTQYF
CDR3nt: TGCGCCAGCAGCTCATCCGCGGATACGCAGTATTTT

v_gene: TRBV11-3
abundance: NA
j_gene: TRBJ2-7
d_gene: TRBD2
CDR3aa: CASSLAGLAGDPYEQYF
CDR3nt: TGTGCCAGCAGCTTAGCGGGTTTAGCGGGAGACCCCTACGAGCAGTACTTC

v_gene: TRBV28
abundance: NA
j_gene: TRBJ2-7
d_gene: NA
CDR3aa: CASSDPDTQAYEQYF
CDR3nt: TGTGCCAGCAGTGACCCGGACACCCAAGCGTACGAGCAGTACTTC

v_gene: TRBV28
abundance: NA
j_gene: TRBJ2-5
d_gene: TRBD2
CDR3aa: CASRSGLAGGETQYF
CDR3nt: TGTGCCAGCAGGTCAGGACTAGCGGGAGGAGAGACCCAGTACTTC

v_gene: TRBV9
abundance: NA
j_gene: TRBJ2-1
d_gene: TRBD2
CDR3aa: CASSVGTSANEQFF
CDR3nt: TGTGCCAGCAGCGTCGGGACTAGCGCCAATGAGCAGTTCTTC

v_gene: TRBV2
abundance: once
j_gene: TRBJ1-3
d_gene: NA
CDR3aa: CATGGRGNTIYF
CDR3nt: TGTGCCACGGGGGGCAGGGGAAACACCATATATTTT

v_gene: TRBV7-9
abundance: NA
j_gene: TRBJ1-3
d_gene: TRBD1
CDR3aa: CASSAWDRETIYF
CDR3nt: TGTGCCAGCAGCGCCTGGGACAGGGAAACCATATATTTT

v_gene: TRBV5-1
abundance: NA
j_gene: TRBJ2-2
d_gene: NA
CDR3aa: CASSPGSNTGELFF
CDR3nt: TGCGCCAGCAGCCCAGGCAGCAACACCGGGGAGCTGTTTTTT

v_gene: TRBV18
abundance: NA
j_gene: TRBJ2-1
d_gene: NA
CDR3aa: CASSPPVLALHNEQFF
CDR3nt: TGTGCCAGCTCACCACCGGTGCTAGCACTACACAATGAGCAGTTCTTC

v_gene: TRBV5-1
abundance: few
j_gene: TRBJ2-1
d_gene: NA
CDR3aa: CASSLTDNEQFF
CDR3nt: TGCGCCAGCAGCTTAACAGACAATGAGCAGTTCTTC

v_gene: TRBV5-1
abundance: NA
j_gene: TRBJ1-3
d_gene: NA
CDR3aa: CASSRDGNTIYF
CDR3nt: TGCGCCAGTTCCAGGGATGGAAACACCATATATTTT

v_gene: TRBV7-2
abundance: NA
j_gene: TRBJ2-7
d_gene: NA
CDR3aa: CASSKSGYEQYF
CDR3nt: TGTGCCAGCAGTAAAAGCGGCTACGAGCAGTACTTC

v_gene: TRBV7-9
abundance: NA
j_gene: TRBJ2-2
d_gene: NA
CDR3aa: CASSRSRGTGELFF
CDR3nt: TGTGCCAGCAGCCGGAGCCGGGGCACCGGGGAGCTGTTTTTT

v_gene: TRBV28
abundance: NA
j_gene: TRBJ1-5
d_gene: TRBD1
CDR3aa: CASSGGQADSNQPQHF
CDR3nt: TGTGCCAGCAGCGGGGGACAGGCCGATAGCAATCAGCCCCAGCATTTT

v_gene: TRBV28
abundance: once
j_gene: TRBJ1-1
d_gene: NA
CDR3aa: CASSSEMNTEAFF
CDR3nt: TGTGCCAGCAGTTCAGAAATGAACACTGAAGCTTTCTTT

v_gene: TRBV10-2
abundance: NA
j_gene: TRBJ1-3
d_gene: NA
CDR3aa: CASSESTGKHTIYF
CDR3nt: TGCGCCAGCAGTGAGTCGACAGGCAAACACACCATATATTTT

v_gene: TRBV19
abundance: few
j_gene: TRBJ2-7
d_gene: NA
CDR3aa: CASSDRRAREQYF
CDR3nt: TGTGCCAGTAGTGACCGGAGGGCCCGCGAGCAGTACTTC

v_gene: TRBV28
abundance: NA
j_gene: TRBJ2-3
d_gene: NA
CDR3aa: CASTWTGQHRSTQYF
CDR3nt: TGTGCCAGCACTTGGACGGGACAACACAGAAGTACGCAGTATTTT

v_gene: TRBV14
abundance: NA
j_gene: TRBJ2-7
d_gene: NA
CDR3aa: CASSQTTSSYEQYF
CDR3nt: TGTGCCAGCAGCCAGACAACCAGCTCCTACGAGCAGTACTTC

v_gene: TRBV6-5
abundance: NA
j_gene: TRBJ2-7
d_gene: NA
CDR3aa: CASSFSTISGEQYF
CDR3nt: TGTGCCAGCAGTTTTTCCACTATCTCGGGGGAGCAGTACTTC

v_gene: TRBV2
abundance: NA
j_gene: TRBJ1-3
d_gene: TRBD1
CDR3aa: CASSERRTGADFFSGNTIYF
CDR3nt: TGTGCCAGCAGTGAGAGGCGGACAGGGGCAGATTTCTTCTCTGGAAACACCATATATTTT

v_gene: TRBV5-1
abundance: NA
j_gene: TRBJ2-1
d_gene: NA
CDR3aa: CASRPEASSYNEQFF
CDR3nt: TGCGCCAGCAGGCCGGAGGCCAGCTCCTACAATGAGCAGTTCTTC

v_gene: TRBV11-2
abundance: NA
j_gene: TRBJ2-6
d_gene: NA
CDR3aa: CASSSTVSGANVLTF
CDR3nt: TGTGCCAGCAGCTCAACAGTCTCTGGGGCCAACGTCCTGACTTTC

v_gene: TRBV4-2
abundance: NA
j_gene: TRBJ2-7
d_gene: TRBD2
CDR3aa: CASSPRDYSYEQYF
CDR3nt: TGTGCCAGCAGCCCCCGGGACTACTCCTACGAGCAGTACTTC

v_gene: TRBV21-1
abundance: NA
j_gene: TRBJ2-7
d_gene: NA
CDR3aa: CAAPGTRGLEQYF
CDR3nt: TGTGCCGCGCCCGGGACTAGAGGGCTCGAGCAGTACTTC

v_gene: TRBV5-4
abundance: NA
j_gene: TRBJ2-1
d_gene: TRBD1
CDR3aa: CASRKGASGTLNEQFF
CDR3nt: TGTGCCAGCAGAAAGGGGGCCAGCGGTACTTTGAATGAGCAGTTCTTC

v_gene: TRBV7-8
abundance: NA
j_gene: TRBJ2-5
d_gene: NA
CDR3aa: CASWWGAETQYF
CDR3nt: TGTGCCAGCTGGTGGGGCGCAGAGACCCAGTACTTC

v_gene: TRBV6-5
abundance: NA
j_gene: TRBJ2-3
d_gene: TRBD2
CDR3aa: CASSYQLAEADTQYF
CDR3nt: TGTGCCAGCAGTTACCAACTAGCGGAGGCAGATACGCAGTATTTT

v_gene: TRBV6-5
abundance: NA
j_gene: TRBJ1-6
d_gene: NA
CDR3aa: CASSYFGQFSPLHF
CDR3nt: TGTGCCAGCAGCTACTTTGGACAGTTTTCACCCCTCCACTTT